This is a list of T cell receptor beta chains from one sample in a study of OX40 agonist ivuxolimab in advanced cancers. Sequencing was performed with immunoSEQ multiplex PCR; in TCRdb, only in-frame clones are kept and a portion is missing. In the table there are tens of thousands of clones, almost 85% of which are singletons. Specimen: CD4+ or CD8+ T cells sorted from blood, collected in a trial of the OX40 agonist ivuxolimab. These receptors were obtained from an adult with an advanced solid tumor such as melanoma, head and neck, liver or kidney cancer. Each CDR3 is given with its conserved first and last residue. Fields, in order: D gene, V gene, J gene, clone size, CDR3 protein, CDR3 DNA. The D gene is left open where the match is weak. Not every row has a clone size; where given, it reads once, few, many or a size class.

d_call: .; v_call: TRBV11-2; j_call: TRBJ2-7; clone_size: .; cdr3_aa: CASSLYGGTSYEQYF; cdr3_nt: TGTGCCAGCAGCTTATACGGGGGAACCTCCTACGAGCAGTACTTC
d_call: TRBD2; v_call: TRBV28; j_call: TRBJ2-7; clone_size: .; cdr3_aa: CATQRGGTYEQYF; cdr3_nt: TGTGCCACCCAGCGGGGGGGCACCTACGAGCAGTACTTC
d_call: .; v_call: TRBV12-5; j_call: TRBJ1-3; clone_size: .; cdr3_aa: CASGLQRTSGNTIYF; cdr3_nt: TGTGCTAGTGGTTTGCAGAGGACCTCTGGAAACACCATATATTTT
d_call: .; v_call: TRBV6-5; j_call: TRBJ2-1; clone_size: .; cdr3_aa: CAIKERVDSYNEQFF; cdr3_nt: TGTGCCATCAAGGAGCGGGTAGACTCCTACAATGAGCAGTTCTTC
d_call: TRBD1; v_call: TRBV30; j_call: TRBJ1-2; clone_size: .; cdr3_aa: CAWTRTGAYGYTF; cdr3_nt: TGTGCCTGGACCCGGACAGGGGCCTATGGCTACACCTTC
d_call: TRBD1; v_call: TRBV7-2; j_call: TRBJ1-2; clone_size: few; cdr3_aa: CASSRQGSDYGYTF; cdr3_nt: TGTGCCAGCAGCCGACAGGGGTCGGACTATGGCTACACCTTC
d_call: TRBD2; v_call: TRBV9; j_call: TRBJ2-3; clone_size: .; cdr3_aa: CASSPRPPGGSTDTQYF; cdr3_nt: TGTGCCAGCAGCCCCCGTCCTCCGGGGGGTAGCACAGATACGCAGTATTTT
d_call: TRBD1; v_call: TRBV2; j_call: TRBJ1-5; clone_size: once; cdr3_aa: CASKPQGGSNQPQHF; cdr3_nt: TGTGCCAGCAAGCCACAGGGGGGGAGCAATCAGCCCCAGCATTTT
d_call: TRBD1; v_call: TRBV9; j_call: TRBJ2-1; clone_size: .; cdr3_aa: CASSATGDVYNEQFF; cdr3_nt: TGTGCCAGCAGCGCCACAGGGGACGTCTACAATGAGCAGTTCTTC
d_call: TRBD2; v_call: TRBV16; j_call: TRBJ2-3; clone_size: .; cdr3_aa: CASSPLGLAGSTDTQYF; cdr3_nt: TGTGCCAGCAGCCCCCTAGGACTAGCGGGAAGCACAGATACGCAGTATTTT
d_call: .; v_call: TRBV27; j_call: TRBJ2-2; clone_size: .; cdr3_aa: CASSYLGPANTGELFF; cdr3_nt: TGTGCCAGCAGTTATTTGGGGCCCGCGAACACCGGGGAGCTGTTTTTT
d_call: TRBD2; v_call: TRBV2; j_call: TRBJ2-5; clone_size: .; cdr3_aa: CASRTSGRSETQYF; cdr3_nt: TGTGCCAGCAGGACTAGCGGGAGATCGGAGACCCAGTACTTC
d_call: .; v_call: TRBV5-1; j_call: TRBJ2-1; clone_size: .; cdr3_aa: CASSPDPGNEQFF; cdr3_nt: TGCGCCAGCAGCCCGGACCCCGGGAATGAGCAGTTCTTC
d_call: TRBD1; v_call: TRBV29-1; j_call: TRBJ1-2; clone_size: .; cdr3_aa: CSGKTDRDYGYTF; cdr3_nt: TGCAGCGGAAAGACGGACAGGGACTATGGCTACACCTTC
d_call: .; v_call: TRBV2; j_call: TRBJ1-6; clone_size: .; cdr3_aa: CASSSTWGSGSPLHF; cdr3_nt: TGTGCCAGCAGCTCGACGTGGGGGAGTGGTTCACCCCTCCACTTT